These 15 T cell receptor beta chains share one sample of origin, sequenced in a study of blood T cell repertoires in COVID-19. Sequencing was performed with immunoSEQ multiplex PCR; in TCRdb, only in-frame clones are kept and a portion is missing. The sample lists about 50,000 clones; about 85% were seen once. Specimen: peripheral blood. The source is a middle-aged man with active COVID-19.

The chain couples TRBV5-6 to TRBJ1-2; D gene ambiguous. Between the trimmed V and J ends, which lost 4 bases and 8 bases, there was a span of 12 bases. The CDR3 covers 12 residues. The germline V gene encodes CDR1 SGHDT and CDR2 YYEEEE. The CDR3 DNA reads TGTGCCAGCAGCCTGGTCCTTCAGGGCTACACCTTC. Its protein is CASSLVLQGYTF.

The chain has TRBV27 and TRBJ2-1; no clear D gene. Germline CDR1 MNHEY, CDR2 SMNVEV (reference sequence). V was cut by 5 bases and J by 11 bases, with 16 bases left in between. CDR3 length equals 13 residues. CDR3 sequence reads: CASSPPTNVKQFF. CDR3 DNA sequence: TGTGCCAGCAGTCCCCCAACTAACGTGAAGCAGTTCTTC.

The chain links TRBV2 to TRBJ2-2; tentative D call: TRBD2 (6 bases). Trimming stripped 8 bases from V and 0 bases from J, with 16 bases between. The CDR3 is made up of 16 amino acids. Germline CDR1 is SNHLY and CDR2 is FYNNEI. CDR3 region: CASRAGGTANTGELFF. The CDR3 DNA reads TGTGCCAGCCGAGCAGGAGGGACTGCGAACACCGGGGAGCTGTTTTTT.

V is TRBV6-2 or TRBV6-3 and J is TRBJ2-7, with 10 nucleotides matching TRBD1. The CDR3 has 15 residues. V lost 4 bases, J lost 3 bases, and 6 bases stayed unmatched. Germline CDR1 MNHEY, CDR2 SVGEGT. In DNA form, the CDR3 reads TGTGCCAGCAGTTCCCCGGGACAGGGGATCTACGAGCAGTACTTC. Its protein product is CASSSPGQGIYEQYF.

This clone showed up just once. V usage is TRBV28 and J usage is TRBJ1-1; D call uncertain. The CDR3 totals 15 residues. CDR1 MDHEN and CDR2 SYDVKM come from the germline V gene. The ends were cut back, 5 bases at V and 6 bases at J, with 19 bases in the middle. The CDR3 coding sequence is TGTGCCAGCAGTCCCCTGATTGGGTTGGAGGCTGAAGCTTTCTTT. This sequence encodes CASSPLIGLEAEAFF. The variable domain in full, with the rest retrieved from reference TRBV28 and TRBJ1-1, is DVKVTQSSRYLVKRTGEKVFLECVQDMDHENMFWYRQDPGLGLRLIYFSYDVKMKEKGDIPEGYSVSREKKERFSLILESASTNQTSMYLCASSPLIGLEAEAFFGQGTRLTVV.

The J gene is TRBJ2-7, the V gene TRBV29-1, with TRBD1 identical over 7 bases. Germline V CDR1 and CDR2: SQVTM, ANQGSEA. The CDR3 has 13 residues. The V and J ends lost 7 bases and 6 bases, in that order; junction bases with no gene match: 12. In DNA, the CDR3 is TGCAGCGCCATACAGGGGCTATCCGGCGAGCAGTACTTC. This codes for CSAIQGLSGEQYF.

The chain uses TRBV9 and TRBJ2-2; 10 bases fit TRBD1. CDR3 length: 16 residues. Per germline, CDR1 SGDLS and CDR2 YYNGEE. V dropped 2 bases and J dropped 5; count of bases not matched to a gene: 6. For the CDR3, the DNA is TGTGCCAGCAGCGTCGACGGACAGGGGGTGACCGGGGAGCTGTTTTTT. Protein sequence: CASSVDGQGVTGELFF.

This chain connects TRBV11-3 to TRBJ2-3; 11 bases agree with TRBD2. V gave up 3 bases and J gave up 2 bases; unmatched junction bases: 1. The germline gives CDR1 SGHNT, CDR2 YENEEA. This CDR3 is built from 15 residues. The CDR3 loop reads CASSLGLAVTDTQYF. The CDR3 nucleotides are TGTGCCAGCAGCTTGGGACTAGCGGTCACAGATACGCAGTATTTT.

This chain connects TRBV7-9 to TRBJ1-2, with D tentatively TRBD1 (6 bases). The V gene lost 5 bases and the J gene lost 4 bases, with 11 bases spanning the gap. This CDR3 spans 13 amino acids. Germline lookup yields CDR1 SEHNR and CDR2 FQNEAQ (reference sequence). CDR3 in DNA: TGTGCCAGCAGCCAGGACAGATTCTATGGCTACACCTTC. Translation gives CASSQDRFYGYTF.

CDR3 nucleotides: TGTGCCAGCAGCCTTCCTACAGCGAACACTGAAGCTTTCTTT. This sequence encodes CASSLPTANTEAFF. The V call is TRBV5-5, the J call TRBJ1-1; D call uncertain. The length of the CDR3 is 14 residues. From germline, CDR1 is SGHKS and CDR2 YYEKEE (reference sequence). Trimming removed 4 bases at V and 1 base at J, with 11 bases between.

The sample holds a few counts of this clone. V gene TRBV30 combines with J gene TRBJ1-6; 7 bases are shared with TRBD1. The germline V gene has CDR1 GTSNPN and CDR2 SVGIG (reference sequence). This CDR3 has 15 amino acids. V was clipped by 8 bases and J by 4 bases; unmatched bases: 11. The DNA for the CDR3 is TGTGCCCACGAGGGGGCAGGGGGTTATAATTCACCCCTCCACTTT. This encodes CAHEGAGGYNSPLHF.

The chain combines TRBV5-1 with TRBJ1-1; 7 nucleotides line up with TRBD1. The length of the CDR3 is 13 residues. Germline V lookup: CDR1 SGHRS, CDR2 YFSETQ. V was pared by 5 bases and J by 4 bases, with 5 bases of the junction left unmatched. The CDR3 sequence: CASRVRQGTEAFF. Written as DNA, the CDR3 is TGCGCCAGCAGAGTTAGACAGGGCACTGAAGCTTTCTTT.

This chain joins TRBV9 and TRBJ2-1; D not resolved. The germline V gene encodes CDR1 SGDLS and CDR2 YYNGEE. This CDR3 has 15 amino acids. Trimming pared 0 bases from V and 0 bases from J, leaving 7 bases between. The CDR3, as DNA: TGTGCCAGCAGCGTAGCACTGAGCTCCTACAATGAGCAGTTCTTC. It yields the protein CASSVALSSYNEQFF.

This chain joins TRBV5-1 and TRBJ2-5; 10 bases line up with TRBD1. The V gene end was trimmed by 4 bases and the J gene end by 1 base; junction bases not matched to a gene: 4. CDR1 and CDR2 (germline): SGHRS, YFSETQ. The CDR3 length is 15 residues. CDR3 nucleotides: TGCGCCAGCAGCATTAGGACAGGGGGCCAAGAGACCCAGTACTTC. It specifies CASSIRTGGQETQYF.

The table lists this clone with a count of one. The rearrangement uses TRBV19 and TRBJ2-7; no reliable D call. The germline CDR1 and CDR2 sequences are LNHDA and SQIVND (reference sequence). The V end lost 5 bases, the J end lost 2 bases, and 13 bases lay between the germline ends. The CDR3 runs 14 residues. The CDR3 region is CASSPSTYTYEQYF. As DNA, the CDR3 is TGTGCCAGTAGTCCCTCTACTTATACCTACGAGCAGTACTTC.